The 7 T cell receptor beta chains below all came from one sample that was sequenced in a study of T cell responses to AZD1222 COVID-19 vaccine. TCRdb's copy holds only in-frame clones and misses some; the assay was immunoSEQ multiplex PCR. The table lists more than 100,000 clones, 86% of them singletons. Sequencing used peripheral blood, obtained on day 0 of AZD1222 vaccination. These receptors came from an adult in good health.

The chain joins TRBV28 to TRBJ2-2, with unresolved D. Germline V gene data show CDR1 as MDHEN and CDR2 as SYDVKM. This CDR3 has 12 residues. V dropped 5 bases and J dropped 6 bases, with 7 bases sitting between them. The CDR3: CASSLGPGELFF. CDR3 DNA sequence: TGTGCCAGCAGTCTGGGCCCCGGGGAGCTGTTTTTT. Looking up the rest from reference TRBV28 and TRBJ2-2 gives the full variable domain: DVKVTQSSRYLVKRTGEKVFLECVQDMDHENMFWYRQDPGLGLRLIYFSYDVKMKEKGDIPEGYSVSREKKERFSLILESASTNQTSMYLCASSLGPGELFFGEGSRLTVL.

This chain links TRBV7-2 with TRBJ2-7; possibly TRBD2 for D (5 bases). V was shortened by 1 base and J by 5 bases, with 12 bases between the two germline ends. This CDR3 has 14 residues. The germline gives CDR1 SGHTA, CDR2 FQGNSA. The CDR3 DNA sequence: TGTGCCAGCAGCTTAGGACCCACTAGAGACGAGCAGTACTTC. It yields the protein CASSLGPTRDEQYF.

J is TRBJ2-3 and V is TRBV24-1; tentative D call: TRBD1 (7 bases). The CDR3 runs 16 residues. Trimming removed 2 bases from V and 4 bases from J, with 15 bases in between. Per the germline V gene, CDR1 is KGHDR and CDR2 is SFDVKD. The CDR3 nucleotides are TGTGCCACCAGTGATTCCTTGCAGGGGGGCGCAGATACGCAGTATTTT. Its protein is CATSDSLQGGADTQYF.

The chain employs TRBV4-1 and TRBJ2-1, with 7 positions matching TRBD2. Germline trimming cut 2 bases from V and 4 bases from J; bases unmatched to any gene: 8. Per the germline V gene, CDR1 is MGHRA and CDR2 is YSYEKL. The CDR3 contains 16 residues. CDR3 residues: CASSQRLLAIYNEQFF. The CDR3 DNA sequence: TGCGCCAGCAGCCAAAGGTTACTAGCGATATACAATGAGCAGTTCTTC.

The chain recombines TRBV7-6 with TRBJ1-3, with D perhaps matching TRBD1 (6 bases). Trimming took 6 bases from V and 3 from J, leaving 15 bases between them. The CDR3 has 15 amino acids. Germline V lookup: CDR1 SGHVS, CDR2 FNYEAQ. This chain's CDR3 is CASRARGNIGNTIYF. In DNA, the CDR3 is TGTGCCAGCAGGGCAAGGGGGAATATTGGAAACACCATATATTTT. The whole variable domain, remainder taken from reference TRBV7-6 and TRBJ1-3, is GAGVSQSPRYKVTKRGQDVALRCDPISGHVSLYWYRQALGQGPEFLTYFNYEAQQDKSGLPNDRFSAERPEGSISTLTIQRTEQRDSAMYRCASRARGNIGNTIYFGEGSWLTVV.

The chain combines TRBV3-1 (or the pseudogene TRBV3-2) with TRBJ1-2; TRBD1 matches 8 bases. J was trimmed by 4 bases and V by 0 bases; bases with no gene match: 7. Germline-derived CDR1 and CDR2 are LGHDT and YNNKEL (reference sequence). The CDR3 contains 16 residues. The CDR3 nucleotides are TGTGCCAGCAGCCAAGATAGGAGACAGGGGTTCTATGGCTACACCTTC. Its translation: CASSQDRRQGFYGYTF.

The rearrangement joins TRBV7-2 to TRBJ2-3, with 7 bases identical to TRBD1. Germline loops: CDR1 SGHTA, CDR2 FQGNSA. The V and J ends lost 5 bases and 4 bases, in that order; junction bases with no gene match: 9. The CDR3 is 15 amino acids. CDR3 in DNA: TGTGCCAGCAGCACGCCGACAGGGCCGGCAGATACGCAGTATTTT. Amino acid sequence: CASSTPTGPADTQYF.